This T cell receptor (beta chain) emerged from a study of technical replicates of blood from a few donors. Trimming cost V 0 bases and J 7 bases, with 10 bases left between them. This CDR3 spans 13 amino acids. The germline gives CDR1 SGHNT, CDR2 YYREEE (reference sequence). Data came from immunoSEQ multiplex PCR; TCRdb stores just in-frame clones and leaves some out. The data contain about 59,000 clones, about 94% of them singletons. The sequenced sample was PBMCs. The receptor was derived from a human donor in good health. Some clones in this sample may be carry-over from other donors' samples. This chain joins TRBV5-4 and TRBJ1-2; D is ambiguous. CDR3 DNA: TGTGCCAGCAGCTTGGTTTATGTTCCTGGCTACACCTTC. It codes for CASSLVYVPGYTF.